This T cell receptor (beta chain) comes out of a study of CD8 T cells in Susac syndrome. The RNA, about 0.45 to 1 ug, was put through reverse transcription using random hexamers. Across 54 Vbeta and 13 Jbeta, immunoSEQ multiplex PCR amplified TCR beta CDR3. MiXCR, run by TCRdb on the immunoSEQ multiplex PCR reads, gives a single entry per CDR3 protein. The table has 100,000 to 150,000 distinct CDR3 sequences, around 94% seen once. Per germline, CDR1 MNHEY and CDR2 SVGAGI. The CDR3 has 15 residues. J gave up 7 bases and V 5 bases, and 8 bases lay outside the gene matches. Material: CD4+ T cells from PBMCs. The chain is built from TRBV6-5 and TRBJ2-4; 10 nucleotides align to TRBD2. This clonotype was sampled from a human donor in good health. CDR3 bases: TGTGCCAGCAGTCGAATAAGCGGGGGGGGCAACATTCAGTACTTC. Translating it yields CASSRISGGGNIQYF.